This T cell receptor (beta chain) was found in a study of read filtering for tumor transcriptome and immune sequencing. Study overall: Per sample, TCR-region reads ranged about 3.5 to 11 million by IR-seq, roughly 80 to 1,300 by RNA-seq.

The table lists this clonotype with a few counts. This could be a read error, since a much larger clone is one nucleotide away. This library used around 400 ng RNA and molecular barcoded adaptors spanning alpha/delta and beta/gamma chains. A single record per CDR3 protein comes from TCRdb applying MiXCR to the reads. Here the sample spans around 130,000 distinct CDR3 sequences, about 12% being singletons. At the time of active disease, bone marrow was collected from every patient. Sequenced: a population of CD138-negative cells sorted from bone marrow. This receptor was taken from a donor aged 40 or older with multiple myeloma.

The CDR3 loop reads CSVGTGGLPSYEQYF. In nucleotides, the CDR3 is TGCAGCGTCGGGACAGGGGGCCTGCCGTCCTACGAGCAGTACTTC. The chain recombines TRBV29-1 with TRBJ2-7, with 12 bases matching TRBD1. CDR1 SQVTM and CDR2 ANQGSEA come from the germline V gene. The CDR3 has 15 residues. The V and J ends lost 6 bases and 1 base, in that order; junction bases with no gene match: 7.